Presented here are 17 T cell receptor beta chains from one specimen sequenced in a study of monozygotic twins with inflammatory bowel disease. With the 5' RACE reads reprocessed, TCRdb shows one record per CDR3 protein and no DNA. The sample table sets out some 130,000 distinct CDR3 sequences. The sample consisted of blood. These receptors came from a human donor with ulcerative colitis or Crohn's disease, or a healthy co-twin of an affected twin (not recorded which).

The chain couples TRBV28 to TRBJ2-1; TCRdb gives TRBD2 as the D gene, but with no DNA this cannot be confirmed. The CDR3 spans 15 residues. Germline lookup yields CDR1 MDHEN and CDR2 SYDVKM. The CDR3 sequence: CATLLAGGPYNEQFF.

This sequence joins TRBV2 and TRBJ2-7; the D gene TCRdb calls, TRBD1, cannot be checked with no DNA. Germline CDR1 reads SNHLY; CDR2 reads FYNNEI. This CDR3 is built from 12 residues. The CDR3 sequence is CAGGTGLLEQYF.

The CDR3 region is CASSLDSLETQYF. The chain combines TRBV6-5 with TRBJ2-5; checking the TCRdb D call of TRBD1 is not possible without DNA. Germline V CDR1 and CDR2: MNHEY, SVGAGI. This CDR3 comprises 13 residues.

This sequence joins TRBV20-1 and TRBJ2-3; absent DNA, TCRdb's TRBD1 call cannot be checked. CDR3 length: 14 amino acids. The germline CDR1 and CDR2 sequences are DFQATT and SNEGSKA (reference sequence). Here the CDR3 reads CSASESTGGDTQYF.

J is TRBJ1-1 and V is TRBV12-3 or TRBV12-4; lacking DNA, the TRBD1 call made by TCRdb goes unchecked. This CDR3 region has 15 residues. CDR3 amino acids: CASSITGTGATEAFF.

V is TRBV5-6 and J is TRBJ2-3. The CDR3 has 16 amino acids. Germline V gene data show CDR1 as SGHDT and CDR2 as YYEEEE. CDR3 loop: CASSWKTAVSTDTQYF.

This chain uses TRBV11-2 with TRBJ2-3; as DNA is missing, the TRBD1 call by TCRdb cannot be tested. Germline CDR1 and CDR2: SGHAT and FQNNGV. The CDR3 runs to 16 residues. CDR3 in amino acids: CASSLGASRSTDTQYF.

The gene calls are TRBV5-4 and TRBJ1-1; TCRdb names TRBD1, which stays unverified in the absence of DNA. The CDR3 spans 15 residues. Germline V gene sequence: CDR1 SGHNT, CDR2 YYREEE (reference sequence). CDR3 in amino acids: CASSSTGQGLTEAFF.

The genes are TRBV18 and TRBJ2-7; without DNA, the TCRdb call of TRBD1 cannot be checked. This CDR3 has 12 amino acids. The germline V gene has CDR1 KGHSH and CDR2 LQKENI. The CDR3 sequence: CASSPRGGEQYF.

The rearrangement uses TRBV18 and TRBJ2-7. CDR1 and CDR2 (germline): KGHSH, LQKENI. The CDR3 has 14 residues. The chain's CDR3 is CASSHPGSIYEQYF.

CDR3 amino acids: CASSHGQSSQPQHF. The chain has TRBV5-6 and TRBJ1-5; TCRdb proposes TRBD1, but this gene call is untestable without DNA. Per the germline V gene, CDR1 is SGHDT and CDR2 is YYEEEE. The CDR3 runs to 14 residues.

This rearrangement joins TRBV20-1 to TRBJ1-1; TCRdb proposes TRBD1, but this gene call is untestable without DNA. The CDR3 totals 13 residues. Germline CDR1 is DFQATT and CDR2 is SNEGSKA (reference sequence). CDR3 loop: CSASDRGLTEAFF.

This rearrangement joins TRBV3-1 to TRBJ2-3; TCRdb indicates TRBD1, and absent DNA this call remains unverified. The CDR3 loop spans 16 amino acids. Germline assignment: CDR1 LGHDT and CDR2 YNNKEL (reference sequence). CDR3 sequence reads: CASRATGRTLSDTQYF.

The V gene is TRBV12-3 or TRBV12-4, the J gene TRBJ2-7. This CDR3 has 13 residues. CDR3 protein: CASSLSNSYEQYF.

The chain links TRBV6-6 to TRBJ2-7; TCRdb lists TRBD1, though no DNA is available to test this call. This CDR3 contains 14 residues. Germline loops: CDR1 MNHNY, CDR2 SVGAGI (reference sequence). Here the CDR3 reads CASSWGTESYEQYF.

The chain couples TRBV7-9 to TRBJ2-5; checking the TCRdb D call of TRBD1 is not possible without DNA. This CDR3 has 15 amino acids. Germline assignment: CDR1 SEHNR and CDR2 FQNEAQ (reference sequence). The CDR3 spells CASRTGPPISETQYF.

The chain links TRBV6-5 to TRBJ1-1. Germline V gene lookup returns CDR1 MNHEY and CDR2 SVGAGI. The CDR3 is made up of 13 amino acids. The CDR3 spells CASSYRQNTEAFF.